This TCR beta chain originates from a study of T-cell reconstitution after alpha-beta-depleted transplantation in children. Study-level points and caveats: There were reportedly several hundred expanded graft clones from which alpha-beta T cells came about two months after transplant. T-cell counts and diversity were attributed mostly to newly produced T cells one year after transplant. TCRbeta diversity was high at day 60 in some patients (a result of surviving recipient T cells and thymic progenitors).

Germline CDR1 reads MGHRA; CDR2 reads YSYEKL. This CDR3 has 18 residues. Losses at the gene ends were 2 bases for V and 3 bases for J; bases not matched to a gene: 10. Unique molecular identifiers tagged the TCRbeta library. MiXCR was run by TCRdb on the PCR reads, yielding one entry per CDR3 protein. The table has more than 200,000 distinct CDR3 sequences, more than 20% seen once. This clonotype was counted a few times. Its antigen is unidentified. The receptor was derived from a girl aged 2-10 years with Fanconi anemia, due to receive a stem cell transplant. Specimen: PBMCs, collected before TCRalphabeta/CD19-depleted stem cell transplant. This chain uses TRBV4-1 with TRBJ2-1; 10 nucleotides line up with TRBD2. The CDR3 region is CASSQSGSGTSVYNEQFF. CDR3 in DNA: TGCGCCAGCAGCCAAAGTGGATCCGGGACTAGCGTCTACAATGAGCAGTTCTTC.